The sequence of this TCR beta chain was determined in a study of early T cells in non-severe SARS-CoV-2 infection. About the research overall: The authors sequenced bulk RNA from unsorted whole blood, leaving chains unpaired. Study results and caveats: The VDJdb matching leaned toward anti-spike CD8 responses and overlooked private and CD4 specificities.

This clonotype was picked up a small number of times. Its antigen is unknown. Researchers tagged individual cDNA molecules with unique molecular identifiers. TCRdb ran MiXCR on the 5' RACE reads and lists one entry per CDR3 protein. In the table there are 70,000 to 90,000 distinct CDR3 sequences, about an eighth of which are singletons. The sample was whole blood. The clonotype comes from an adult who was a healthcare worker with PCR-confirmed SARS-CoV-2 infection or an uninfected control (not recorded which).

The CDR3: CASRQYNEQFF. CDR3 sequence (DNA): TGTGCCAGTAGGCAGTACAATGAGCAGTTCTTC. The rearrangement links TRBV19 to TRBJ2-1; D uncertain. This CDR3 is 11 amino acids long. V gave up 6 bases and J gave up 4 bases, with 4 bases separating them. Germline CDR1 reads LNHDA; CDR2 reads SQIVND (reference sequence).